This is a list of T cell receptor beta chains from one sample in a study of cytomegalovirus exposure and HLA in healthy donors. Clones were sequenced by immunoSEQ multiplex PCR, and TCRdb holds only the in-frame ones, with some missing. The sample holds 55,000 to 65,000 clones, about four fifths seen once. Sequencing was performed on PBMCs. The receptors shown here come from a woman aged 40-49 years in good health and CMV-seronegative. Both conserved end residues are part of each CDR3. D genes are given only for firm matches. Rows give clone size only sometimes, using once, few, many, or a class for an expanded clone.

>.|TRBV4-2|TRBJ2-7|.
TGTGCCAGCAGCCAAGAATTACAGGGTGGCTACGAGCAGTACTTC
CASSQELQGGYEQYF
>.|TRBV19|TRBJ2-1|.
TGTGCCAGTAGTATTAGTTGGGGGCAAGGGGCCAATGAGCAGTTCTTC
CASSISWGQGANEQFF
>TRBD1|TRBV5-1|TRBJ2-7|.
TGCGCCAGCAGCTCGGGACAGGTCCCCGAGCAGTACTTC
CASSSGQVPEQYF
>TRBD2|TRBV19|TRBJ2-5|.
TGTGCCAGTAGTATAGTTCAAGCGGGAGGTAAACGGCCCCAGTACTTC
CASSIVQAGGKRPQYF
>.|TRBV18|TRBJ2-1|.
TGTGCCAGCTCTCCTACTCCGTACAATGAGCAGTTCTTC
CASSPTPYNEQFF
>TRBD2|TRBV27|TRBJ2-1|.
TGTGCCAGCAGCCCCGGGACTAGGCCCAATGAGCAGTTCTTC
CASSPGTRPNEQFF
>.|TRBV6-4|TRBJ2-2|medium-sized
TGTGCCAGCAGTGACGGGACAACCGGGGAGCTGTTTTTT
CASSDGTTGELFF
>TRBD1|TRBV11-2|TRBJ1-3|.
TGTGCCAGCAGCTTAGAGAGACAGGGGGCTGGAAACACCATATATTTT
CASSLERQGAGNTIYF
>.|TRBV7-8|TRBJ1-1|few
TGTGCCAGCAGCTTAGCGGGGGAGGGGGACACTGAAGCTTTCTTT
CASSLAGEGDTEAFF
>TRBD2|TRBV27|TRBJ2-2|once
TGTGCCAGCAGTTTGGACCTACGGTCTAGCGGGGACACCGGGGAGCTGTTTTTT
CASSLDLRSSGDTGELFF
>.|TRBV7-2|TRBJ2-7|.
TGTGCCAGCAGCTTAGGACAGCGATCCTACGAGCAGTACTTC
CASSLGQRSYEQYF
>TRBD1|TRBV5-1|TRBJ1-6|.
TGCGCCAGCAGCCCGGGACAGGGATCCTATAATTCACCCCTCCACTTT
CASSPGQGSYNSPLHF
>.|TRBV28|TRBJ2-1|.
TGTGCCAGCAGTTTCCAGCGGGTTAAGAATGAGCAGTTCTTC
CASSFQRVKNEQFF
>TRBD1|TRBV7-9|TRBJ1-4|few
TGTGCCAGCAGCCCCCTGACAGGGTCTGAAAAACTGTTTTTT
CASSPLTGSEKLFF
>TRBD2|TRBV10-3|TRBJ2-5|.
TGTGCCATCAGTGAGTCGATTTACGGCGGGAGGGCCAAAGTGGAGACCCAGTACTTC
CAISESIYGGRAKVETQYF
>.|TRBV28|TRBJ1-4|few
TGTGCCAGCAGTTTCCATGGGCAGACCGCTAATGAAAAACTGTTTTTT
CASSFHGQTANEKLFF
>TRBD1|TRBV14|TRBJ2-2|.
TGTGCCAGCAGCCGGACAGGGGGCTCTGGCGGGGAGCTGTTTTTT
CASSRTGGSGGELFF
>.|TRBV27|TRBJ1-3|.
TGTGCCAGCAGTTTAAAGGGGCTGACTGGAAACACCATATATTTT
CASSLKGLTGNTIYF
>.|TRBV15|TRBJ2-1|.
TGTGCCACCAGCAGAGATCTAGGAGTGAGAGAGCAGTTCTTC
CATSRDLGVREQFF
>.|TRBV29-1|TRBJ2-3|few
TGCAGCGTTGAAGAGGGCCCAGATACGCAGTATTTT
CSVEEGPDTQYF
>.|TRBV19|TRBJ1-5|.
TGTGCCAGTAGTCCGGGCCGGGGGGCGGGCCAGCCCCAGCATTTT
CASSPGRGAGQPQHF
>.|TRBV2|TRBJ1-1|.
TGTGCCAGCACCGGACAGATGAACACTGAAGCTTTCTTT
CASTGQMNTEAFF
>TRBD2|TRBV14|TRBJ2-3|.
TGTGCCAGCAGCCAAGTAGCGGGAGGCACAGATACGCAGTATTTT
CASSQVAGGTDTQYF
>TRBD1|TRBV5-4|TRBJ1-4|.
TGTGCCAGCAGCGTACAGGGGTCGAACGGAGGAAAACTGTTTTTT
CASSVQGSNGGKLFF
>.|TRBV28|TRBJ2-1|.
TGTGCCAGCAGTTATAGCGCGGAGCAGTTCTTC
CASSYSAEQFF
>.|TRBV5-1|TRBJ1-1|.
TGCGCCAGCAGCTTGTACGGAGGCCTTAGGGAAGCTTTCTTT
CASSLYGGLREAFF
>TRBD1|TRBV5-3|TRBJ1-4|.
TGTGCCAGAAGCGCTTGGGCCGGGACAGGACCCCTTAATGAAAAACTGTTTTTT
CARSAWAGTGPLNEKLFF
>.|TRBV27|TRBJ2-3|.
TGTGCCAGCAGCTCTGACTCCTCCCGTAGCACAGATACGCAGTATTTT
CASSSDSSRSTDTQYF
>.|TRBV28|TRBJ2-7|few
TGTGCCAGCAGCTCCGGTTCGGGGGACAGTCGACTCTACGAGCAGTACTTC
CASSSGSGDSRLYEQYF
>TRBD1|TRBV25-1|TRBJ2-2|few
TGTGCCAGCAGTGACGACAGGGGTACCGGGGAGCTGTTTTTT
CASSDDRGTGELFF
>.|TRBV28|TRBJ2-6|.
TGTGCCAGCAGTCCCCCCCAGCGCTCTGGGGCCAACGTCCTGACTTTC
CASSPPQRSGANVLTF
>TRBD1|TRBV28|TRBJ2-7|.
TGTGCCAGCAGTTCCAGGGGGCTTATCGAGCAGTACTTC
CASSSRGLIEQYF
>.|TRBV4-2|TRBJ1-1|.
TGTGCCAGCAGCCAAGCAGGGCAGAACACTGAAGCTTTCTTT
CASSQAGQNTEAFF
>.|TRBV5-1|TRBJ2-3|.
TGCGCCAGCAGGCCTGAGGCGGATACGCAGTATTTT
CASRPEADTQYF
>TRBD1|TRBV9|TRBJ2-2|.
TGTGCCAGCAGCGAGACAGGGGGGACCGGGGAGCTGTTTTTT
CASSETGGTGELFF
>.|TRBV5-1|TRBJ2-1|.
TGCGCCAGCAGCTTTTACGTGTTTGGAGGCAATGAGCAGTTCTTC
CASSFYVFGGNEQFF
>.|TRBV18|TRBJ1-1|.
TGTGCCAGCTCACCGGCCGGGACTGAAGCTTTCTTT
CASSPAGTEAFF
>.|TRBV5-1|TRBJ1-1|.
TGCGCCAGCAGGGCCGGGACTTCCGGGAACACTGAAGCTTTCTTT
CASRAGTSGNTEAFF
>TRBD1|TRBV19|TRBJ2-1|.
TGTGCCAGTAGTCTCCTAGACAGGGGGAGCTACAATGAGCAGTTCTTC
CASSLLDRGSYNEQFF
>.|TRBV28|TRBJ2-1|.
TGTGCCAGCAGTCCTTCAGGGTGGTGGGGCAATGAGCAGTTCTTC
CASSPSGWWGNEQFF
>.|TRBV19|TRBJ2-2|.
TGTGCCAGTAAAGAGGGGCGGGAAGGCACCGGGGAGCTGTTTTTT
CASKEGREGTGELFF
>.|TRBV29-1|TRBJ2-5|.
TGCAGTGTCGACAGGTACCAAGAGACCCAGTACTTC
CSVDRYQETQYF
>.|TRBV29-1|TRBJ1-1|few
TGCAGCGTTGAGAGTACCACTAGAAGTGAAGCTTTCTTT
CSVESTTRSEAFF
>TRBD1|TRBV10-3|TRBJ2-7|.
TGCGCCATTCGCTCGGGGACAGCTTATGAGCAGTACTTC
CAIRSGTAYEQYF
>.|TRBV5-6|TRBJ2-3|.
TGTGCCAGCAGCACTGGGACTCTGGGAAATACGCAGTATTTT
CASSTGTLGNTQYF